This T cell receptor (beta chain) is from a study of blood T cell repertoires in COVID-19. Turning to the study itself: Italy, Spain and the United States were the sources of the convalescent and acute COVID-19 samples.

Cohorts were assigned according to the clinical history that participants reported. Individuals in the exposed group had encountered a COVID-19 case within 2 weeks preceding study entry. Germline CDR1 is MDHEN and CDR2 is SYDVKM. This CDR3 spans 15 amino acids. J was trimmed by 1 base and V by 3 bases; bases with no gene match: 2. Original processing notes: Researchers report that nucleated cell counts were estimated from reference gene primer amplification. Using immunoSEQ multiplex PCR, the repertoire was profiled, and TCRdb retains in-frame clones only, with some absent. The D gene and trimming were derived from the DNA, and the V and J assignments and clone size from that table. This sample has some 270,000 clones, with around 90% found just once.

Sequencing was performed on PBMCs or T cells enriched from blood (not recorded which). The V gene is TRBV28, the J gene TRBJ2-5; 10 nucleotides align to TRBD2. The clonotype originates from a middle-aged man who had been exposed to COVID-19. CDR3 in amino acids: CASSLSGRAQETQYF. The DNA of the CDR3 is TGTGCCAGCAGTTTGAGCGGGAGGGCCCAAGAGACCCAGTACTTC.